Listed here is a single TCR beta chain. Its antigen is not known. The CDR3 loop spans 15 amino acids. Per germline, CDR1 MNHNS and CDR2 SASEGT. The ends were cut back, 6 bases at V and 2 bases at J, with 13 bases in the middle. The data stem from a study of cytomegalovirus exposure and HLA in healthy donors. In the PCR, 60 Vbeta and 13 Jbeta primers were used. Sequencing used immunoSEQ multiplex PCR; TCRdb keeps in-frame clones, though not all of them. The table includes under 150,000 clones, around three quarters detected once. Study conclusions and caveats: Specificity of three CMV-associated chains for CMV antigens was verified in vitro.

This clonotype was obtained from a man aged 40-55 years in good health and CMV-seropositive. Material for sequencing was PBMCs. The chain has TRBV6-1 and TRBJ1-4; weak D call: TRBD1 (5 bases). CDR3 sequence: CASRLHRNTNEKLFF. For the CDR3, the DNA is TGTGCCAGCAGGCTACACAGGAATACTAATGAAAAACTGTTTTTT.